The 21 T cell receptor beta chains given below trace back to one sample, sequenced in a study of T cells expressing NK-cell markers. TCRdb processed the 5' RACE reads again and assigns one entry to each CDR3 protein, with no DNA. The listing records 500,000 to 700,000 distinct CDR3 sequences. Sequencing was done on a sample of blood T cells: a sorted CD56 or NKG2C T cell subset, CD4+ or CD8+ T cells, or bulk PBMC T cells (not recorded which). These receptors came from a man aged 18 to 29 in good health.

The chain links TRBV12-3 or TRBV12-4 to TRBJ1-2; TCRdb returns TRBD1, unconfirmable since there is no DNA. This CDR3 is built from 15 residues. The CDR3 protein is CASSLVGQLRPGYTF.

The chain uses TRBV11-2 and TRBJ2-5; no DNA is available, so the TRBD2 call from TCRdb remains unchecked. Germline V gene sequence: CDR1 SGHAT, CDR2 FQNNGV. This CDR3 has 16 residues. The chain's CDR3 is CASSVRGAGAGKTQYF. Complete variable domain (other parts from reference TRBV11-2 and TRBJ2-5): EAGVAQSPRYKIIEKRQSVAFWCNPISGHATLYWYQQILGQGPKLLIQFQNNGVVDDSQLPKDRFSAERLKGVDSTLKIQPAKLEDSAVYLCASSVRGAGAGKTQYFGPGTRLLVL.

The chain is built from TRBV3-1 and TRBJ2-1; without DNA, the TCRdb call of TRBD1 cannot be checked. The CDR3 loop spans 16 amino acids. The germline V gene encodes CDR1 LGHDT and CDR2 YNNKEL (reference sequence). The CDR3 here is CASSLRRGRADNEQFF.

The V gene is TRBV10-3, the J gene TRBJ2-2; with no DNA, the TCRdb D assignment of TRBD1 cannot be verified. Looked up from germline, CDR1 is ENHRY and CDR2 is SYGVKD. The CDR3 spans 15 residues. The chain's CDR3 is CAIGRDNVNTGELFF.

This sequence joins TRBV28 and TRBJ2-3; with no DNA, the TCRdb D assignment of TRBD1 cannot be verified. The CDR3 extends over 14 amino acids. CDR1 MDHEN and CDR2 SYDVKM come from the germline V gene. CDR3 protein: CASRSGTSPDTQYF.

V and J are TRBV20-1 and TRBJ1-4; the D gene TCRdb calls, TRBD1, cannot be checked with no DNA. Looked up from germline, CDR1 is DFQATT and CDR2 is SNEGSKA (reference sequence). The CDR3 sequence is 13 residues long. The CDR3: CSAPHPGYEKLFF.

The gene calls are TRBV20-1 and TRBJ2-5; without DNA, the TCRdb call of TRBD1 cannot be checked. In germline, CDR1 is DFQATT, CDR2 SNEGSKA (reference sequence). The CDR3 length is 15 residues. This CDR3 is CSARGPGGRRETQYF.

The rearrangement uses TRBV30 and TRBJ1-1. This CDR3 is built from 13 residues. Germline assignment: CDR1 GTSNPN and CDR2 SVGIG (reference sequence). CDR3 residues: CAWRDQRETEAFF.

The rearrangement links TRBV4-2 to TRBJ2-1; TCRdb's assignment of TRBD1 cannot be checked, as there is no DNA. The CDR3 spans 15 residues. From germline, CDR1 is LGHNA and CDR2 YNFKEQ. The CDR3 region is CASSPTLGGYNEQFF.

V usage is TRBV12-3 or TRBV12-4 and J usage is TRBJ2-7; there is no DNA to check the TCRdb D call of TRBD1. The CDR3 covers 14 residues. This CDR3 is CASSRDVTAYEQYF.

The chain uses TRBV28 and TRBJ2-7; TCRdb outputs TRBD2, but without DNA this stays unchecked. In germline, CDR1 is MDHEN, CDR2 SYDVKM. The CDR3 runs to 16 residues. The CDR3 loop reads CASRKTPGLAYYEQYF. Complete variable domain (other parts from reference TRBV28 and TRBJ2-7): DVKVTQSSRYLVKRTGEKVFLECVQDMDHENMFWYRQDPGLGLRLIYFSYDVKMKEKGDIPEGYSVSREKKERFSLILESASTNQTSMYLCASRKTPGLAYYEQYFGPGTRLTVT.

This CDR3 is CASSLAPGQTTGELFF. V usage is TRBV7-9 and J usage is TRBJ2-2; TCRdb selects TRBD1, and the lack of DNA leaves this call unchecked. This CDR3 region has 16 residues. CDR1 is SEHNR and CDR2 is FQNEAQ in the germline V gene (reference sequence).

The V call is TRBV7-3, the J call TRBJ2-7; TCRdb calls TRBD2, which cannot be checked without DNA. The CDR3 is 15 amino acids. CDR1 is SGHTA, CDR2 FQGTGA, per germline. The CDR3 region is CASSPHAGGTYEQYF.

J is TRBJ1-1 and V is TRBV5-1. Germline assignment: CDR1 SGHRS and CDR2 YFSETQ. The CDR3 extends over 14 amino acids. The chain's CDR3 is CASSLEVRTVEAFF.

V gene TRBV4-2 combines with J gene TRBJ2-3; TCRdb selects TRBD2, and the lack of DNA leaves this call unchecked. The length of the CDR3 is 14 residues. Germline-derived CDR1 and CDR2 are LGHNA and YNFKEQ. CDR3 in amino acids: CASSKGGTTDTQYF.

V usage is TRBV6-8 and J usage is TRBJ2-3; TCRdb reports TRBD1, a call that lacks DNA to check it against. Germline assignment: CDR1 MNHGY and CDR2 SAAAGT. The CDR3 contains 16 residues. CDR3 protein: CASSYSDRGNTDTQYF.

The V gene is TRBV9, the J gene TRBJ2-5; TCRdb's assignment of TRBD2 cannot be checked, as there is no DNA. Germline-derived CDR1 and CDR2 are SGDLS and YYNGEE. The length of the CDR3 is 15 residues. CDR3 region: CASGDGGGTQETQYF.

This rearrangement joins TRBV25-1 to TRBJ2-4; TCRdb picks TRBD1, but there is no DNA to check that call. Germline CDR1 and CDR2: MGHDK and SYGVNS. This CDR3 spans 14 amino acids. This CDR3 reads CASSPLTGQGIQYF.

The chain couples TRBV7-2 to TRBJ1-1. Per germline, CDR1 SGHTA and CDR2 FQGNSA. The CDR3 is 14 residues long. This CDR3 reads CASSFKLVNTEAFF.

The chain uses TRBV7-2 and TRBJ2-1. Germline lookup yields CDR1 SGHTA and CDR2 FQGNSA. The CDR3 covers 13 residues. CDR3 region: CASSVLRVSEQFF.

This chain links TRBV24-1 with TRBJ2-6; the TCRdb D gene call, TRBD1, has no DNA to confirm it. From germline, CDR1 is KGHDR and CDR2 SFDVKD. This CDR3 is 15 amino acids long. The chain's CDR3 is CATSEGEAGANVLTF.